The entry that follows covers one T cell receptor (beta chain) sequence. Its antigen is unidentified. A read error may explain this, as a much larger clone is one base away. CDR3 length: 15 residues. Germline-derived CDR1 and CDR2 are SEHNR and FQNEAQ (reference sequence). This sample was included in a study of Graves' ophthalmopathy and Graves' hyperthyroidism. The study, taken as a whole, reports: It was with roughly 71% sensitivity and under 85% specificity that the model predicted ophthalmopathy progression.

Researchers took RNA transcripts and amplified TCR beta CDR3 regions from them. Amplification began with first-round RT-PCR using HTBI primers, then second-round multiplex PCR was performed. MiXCR was run by TCRdb on the multiplex PCR reads, yielding one entry per CDR3 protein. The sample includes approximately 1.2 million distinct CDR3 sequences, less than 45% seen only once; the top ten take roughly 11%. The V call is TRBV7-9, the J call TRBJ1-1; D is unresolved. The source material was peripheral blood or thyroid tissue (not recorded which). This TCR derives from an adult man with Graves' hyperthyroidism. This CDR3 reads CVSSLARHSYTEAFF. Written as DNA, the CDR3 is TGTGTCAGCAGCTTAGCGAGACACTCGTACACTGAAGCTTTCTTT.